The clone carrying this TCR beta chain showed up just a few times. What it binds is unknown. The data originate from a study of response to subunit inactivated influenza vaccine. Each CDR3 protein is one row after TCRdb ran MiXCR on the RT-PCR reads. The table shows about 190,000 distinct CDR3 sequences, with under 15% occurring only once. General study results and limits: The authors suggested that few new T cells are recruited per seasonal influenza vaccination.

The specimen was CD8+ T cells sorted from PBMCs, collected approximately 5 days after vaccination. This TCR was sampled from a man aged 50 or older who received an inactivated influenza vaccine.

CDR3 nucleotides: TGTGCCAGCAGGGGACTAGCGAGCACCGGGGAGCTGTTTTTT. Residues: CASRGLASTGELFF. The gene calls are TRBV2 and TRBJ2-2; TRBD2 agrees at 10 bases. The trim removed 6 bases at V and 4 bases at J, leaving 2 bases unmatched. Germline V gene lookup returns CDR1 SNHLY and CDR2 FYNNEI. The CDR3 covers 14 residues.